The clone carrying this TCR beta chain appeared once. What it binds is not known. The data were produced by immunoSEQ multiplex PCR, yet TCRdb's version contains in-frame clones alone and is incomplete. The repertoire has around 2.5 million clones, more than 85% of them found once; the top ten carry about 0.39%. These data belong to a study of shared clonotypes between healthy human individuals. Study-wide results and limits: Rarefaction exposed incomplete sorted-subset sequencing despite large depth. Lower generation probabilities were found for non-shared clonotypes than for those shared by all four donors.

Participating donors were healthy, HIV-negative adults free of recent acute infections or vaccinations. The CDR3 runs 14 residues. The V and J ends lost 4 bases and 1 base respectively, with 8 bases between them. The germline V gene encodes CDR1 SGHTA and CDR2 FQGTGA. The clonotype was recovered from a man between 18 and 35 years old in good health. Some clones in this sample may be carry-over from other donors' samples. Sequencing was carried out using naive CD4+ T cells from PBMCs. Subset noted: CD45RA+ positively selected. The rearrangement links TRBV7-3 to TRBJ2-1; D call uncertain. CDR3 DNA sequence: TGTGCCAGCAGCTGGCACGGTTCCTACAATGAGCAGTTCTTC. Encoded protein: CASSWHGSYNEQFF.